This T cell receptor (beta chain) comes out of a study of CXCR3-negative and CXCR3-positive naive CD8 T cells. Turning to the study itself: The study obtained around 130 million TRB reads, about 1.5 +/- 0.3 million per library.

Points from the study as a whole: Naive CXCR3-positive and CXCR3-negative cells shared TRBV-TRBJ usage; memory cells diverged. Naive subsets expressed similar surface CD5; TRB CDR3 features served to infer TCR strength.

The TRB libraries of cDNA were built by UMI-labeled 5' RACE. TCRdb reprocessed the 5' RACE reads, keeping one entry per CDR3 protein, no DNA. The specimen's table records some 41,000 distinct CDR3 sequences. For this clonotype: Its target is not known.

The sequencing input was memory CD8+ T cells from blood. The sequence was collected from a human donor in good health. Some clones in this sample may be carry-over from other donors' samples.

CDR3 loop: CASSTFERGYQETQYF. The rearrangement uses TRBV11-3 and TRBJ2-5; TCRdb outputs TRBD2, but without DNA this stays unchecked. There are 16 residues in the CDR3. The germline V gene encodes CDR1 SGHNT and CDR2 YENEEA.